This record covers a single T cell receptor beta chain. This is likely a read error, given that the CDR3 carries no conserved phenylalanine or tryptophan at its end. The sample is drawn from a study of breast tumors, draining lymph nodes, adjacent tissues. Axillary draining lymph nodes of breast cancer patients supplied the node samples. V lost 4 bases, J lost 1 base, and 9 bases lay in between. There are 14 residues in the CDR3. Per germline, CDR1 SGHRS and CDR2 YFSETQ. One entry per CDR3 protein, called by TCRdb with MiXCR from the multiplex PCR reads. The sample holds some 130,000 distinct CDR3 sequences, about a fifth seen once.

The source is a female donor with breast cancer. Some clones in this sample may be carry-over from other donors' samples. The source material was axillary lymph node tissue. V gene TRBV5-1 combines with J gene TRBJ2-4, with D possibly matching TRBD1 (5 bases). The CDR3 region has the DNA TGCGCCAGCAGCGACCAGGGTGCCAAAAACATTCAGTACCTC. It is translated as CASSDQGAKNIQYL.